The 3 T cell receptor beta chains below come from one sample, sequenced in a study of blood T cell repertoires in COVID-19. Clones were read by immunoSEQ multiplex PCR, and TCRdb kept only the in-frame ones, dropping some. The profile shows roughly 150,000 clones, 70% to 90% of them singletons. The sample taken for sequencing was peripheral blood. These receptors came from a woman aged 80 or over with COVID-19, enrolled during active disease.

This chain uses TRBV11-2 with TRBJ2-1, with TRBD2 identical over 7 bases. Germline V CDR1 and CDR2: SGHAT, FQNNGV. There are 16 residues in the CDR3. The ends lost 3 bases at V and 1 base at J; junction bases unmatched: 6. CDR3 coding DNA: TGTGCCAGCAGCTTCCACCAGGGAGGGTCCTACAATGAGCAGTTCTTC. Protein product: CASSFHQGGSYNEQFF.

The CDR3 protein is CASSLGQSSSYNEQFF. CDR3 nucleotides: TGTGCCAGCAGTCTAGGACAGAGCAGCTCCTACAATGAGCAGTTCTTC. V usage is TRBV5-6 and J usage is TRBJ2-1, with a possible D match to TRBD1 (6 bases). With 5 bases removed from V and 0 bases from J, the gap between germline ends came to 15 bases. This CDR3 comprises 16 residues. Germline loops: CDR1 SGHDT, CDR2 YYEEEE.

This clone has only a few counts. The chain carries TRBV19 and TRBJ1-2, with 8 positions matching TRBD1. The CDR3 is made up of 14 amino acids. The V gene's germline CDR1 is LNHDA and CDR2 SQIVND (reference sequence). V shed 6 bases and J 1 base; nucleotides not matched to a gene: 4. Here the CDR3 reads CASRPGQVNYGYTF. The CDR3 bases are TGTGCCAGTAGACCGGGACAGGTTAACTATGGCTACACCTTC.